One sample yielded the 3 T cell receptor beta chains listed below, sequenced in a study of Graves' ophthalmopathy and Graves' hyperthyroidism. From RNA, the CDR3 regions of TCR beta chains were amplified and sequenced. First-round RT-PCR relied on HTBI primers, and a second-round multiplex PCR came next. From the multiplex PCR reads, TCRdb called clonotypes with MiXCR, one entry per CDR3 protein. The data show approximately 1.2 million distinct CDR3 sequences, roughly two fifths seen once. The specimen was peripheral blood or thyroid tissue (not recorded which). Receptors were obtained from an adult man with Graves' hyperthyroidism.

The gene calls are TRBV7-2 and TRBJ2-7; D uncertain. The CDR3 totals 14 residues. The germline V gene has CDR1 SGHTA and CDR2 FQGNSA. The V and J ends lost 4 bases and 2 bases respectively, with 12 bases between them. CDR3 sequence (DNA): TGTGCCAGCAGCTCCTTAGGGTTACCCTACGAGCAGTACTTC. Translated: CASSSLGLPYEQYF.

This clonotype has at least ten counts. The chain has TRBV6-5 and TRBJ1-4, with D possibly being TRBD1 (5 bases). There are 14 residues in the CDR3. Germline V CDR1 and CDR2: MNHEY, SVGAGI. Trimming shortened V by 0 bases and J by 7 bases, and 9 bases separated the two germline ends. The CDR3 sequence: CASSYSQGGEKLFF. Here the CDR3 DNA reads TGTGCCAGCAGTTACTCGCAGGGAGGTGAAAAACTGTTTTTT.

This clonotype was observed many times. The chain has TRBV29-1 and TRBJ1-3, with 7 bases aligning to TRBD1. Germline V gene sequence: CDR1 SQVTM, CDR2 ANQGSEA. CDR3 length: 16 amino acids. Germline trimming cut 0 bases from V and 1 base from J; bases unmatched to any gene: 6. CDR3 nucleotide sequence: TGCAGCGTTGAAGATTCGCCAGGGGGTTCTGGAAACACCATATATTTT. It is translated as CSVEDSPGGSGNTIYF.